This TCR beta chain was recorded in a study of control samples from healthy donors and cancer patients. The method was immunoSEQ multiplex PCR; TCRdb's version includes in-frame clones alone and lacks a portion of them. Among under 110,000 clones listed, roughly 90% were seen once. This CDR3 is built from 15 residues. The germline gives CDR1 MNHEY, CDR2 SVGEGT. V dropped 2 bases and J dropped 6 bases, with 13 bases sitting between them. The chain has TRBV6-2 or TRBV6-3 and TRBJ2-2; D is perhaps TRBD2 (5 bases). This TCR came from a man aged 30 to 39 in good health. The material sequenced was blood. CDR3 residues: CASSYHQSSPGELFF. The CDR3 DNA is TGTGCCAGCAGTTACCATCAATCTAGCCCCGGGGAGCTGTTTTTT.